A selection of T cell receptor beta chains follows, all from one sample in a study of control samples from healthy donors and cancer patients. Measured with immunoSEQ multiplex PCR; TCRdb has only the in-frame clones, and not every one. The table shows over 90,000 clones, with approximately 90% occurring only once. The material sequenced was PBMCs. The receptor set was obtained from a man in his 60s with lung cancer. CDR3s include the opening cysteine and the closing phenylalanine or tryptophan. The order of the fields is D gene, clone size, V gene, CDR3 length, J gene, CDR3 protein, CDR3 DNA. The D gene is left open where the match is weak. Clone size is stated in some rows and not others, as once, few, many or a class when expanded.

d_gene: .
abundance: .
v_gene: TRBV6-5
len: 12
j_gene: TRBJ2-5
CDR3aa: CASMPQQETQYF
CDR3nt: TGTGCCAGCATGCCACAGCAAGAGACCCAGTACTTC

d_gene: .
abundance: .
v_gene: TRBV24-1
len: 13
j_gene: TRBJ1-1
CDR3aa: CATRRTANTEAFF
CDR3nt: TGTGCCACCAGGCGGACAGCGAACACTGAAGCTTTCTTT

d_gene: TRBD2
abundance: .
v_gene: TRBV2
len: 15
j_gene: TRBJ2-1
CDR3aa: CASRRAGGLSDEQFF
CDR3nt: TGTGCCAGCAGAAGAGCGGGGGGGCTCTCCGATGAGCAGTTCTTC

d_gene: .
abundance: .
v_gene: TRBV7-2
len: 15
j_gene: TRBJ1-5
CDR3aa: CASSLWGGSNQPQHF
CDR3nt: TGTGCCAGCAGCTTATGGGGGGGGAGCAATCAGCCCCAGCATTTT

d_gene: TRBD2
abundance: .
v_gene: TRBV3-1/TRBV3-2
len: 22
j_gene: TRBJ2-2
CDR3aa: CASSQETPRLAGVSKGTGELFF
CDR3nt: TGTGCCAGCAGCCAAGAGACCCCCAGACTAGCGGGTGTGAGTAAGGGCACCGGGGAGCTGTTTTTT

d_gene: TRBD2
abundance: .
v_gene: TRBV5-4
len: 17
j_gene: TRBJ2-1
CDR3aa: CASSLPTSGASYNEQFF
CDR3nt: TGTGCCAGCAGCTTGCCCACTAGCGGGGCCTCCTACAATGAGCAGTTCTTC

d_gene: .
abundance: .
v_gene: TRBV2
len: 13
j_gene: TRBJ1-1
CDR3aa: CASRGRINTEAFF
CDR3nt: TGTGCCAGCCGGGGACGGATAAACACTGAAGCTTTCTTT

d_gene: .
abundance: .
v_gene: TRBV5-1
len: 13
j_gene: TRBJ1-4
CDR3aa: CATRAGPNEKLFF
CDR3nt: TGCGCCACCAGGGCAGGCCCTAATGAAAAACTGTTTTTT

d_gene: .
abundance: .
v_gene: TRBV5-6
len: 14
j_gene: TRBJ1-1
CDR3aa: CASSFGTGNTEAFF
CDR3nt: TGTGCCAGCAGCTTCGGCACGGGGAACACTGAAGCTTTCTTT

d_gene: .
abundance: .
v_gene: TRBV5-1
len: 16
j_gene: TRBJ1-3
CDR3aa: CASSTQGVGSGNTIYF
CDR3nt: TGCGCCAGCAGCACACAAGGAGTGGGCTCTGGAAACACCATATATTTT

d_gene: TRBD2
abundance: .
v_gene: TRBV7-2
len: 14
j_gene: TRBJ2-1
CDR3aa: CASRLTSGYNEQFF
CDR3nt: TGTGCCAGCAGATTGACTAGCGGGTACAATGAGCAGTTCTTC

d_gene: TRBD2
abundance: .
v_gene: TRBV3-1/TRBV3-2
len: 18
j_gene: TRBJ2-3
CDR3aa: CASSPRSGLAGGVDTQYF
CDR3nt: TGTGCCAGCAGCCCGAGATCCGGACTAGCGGGGGGTGTCGATACGCAGTATTTT

d_gene: .
abundance: .
v_gene: TRBV18
len: 14
j_gene: TRBJ1-2
CDR3aa: CASSPAGEGYGYTF
CDR3nt: TGTGCCAGCTCACCGGCCGGTGAAGGATATGGCTACACCTTC

d_gene: .
abundance: few
v_gene: TRBV13
len: 16
j_gene: TRBJ2-3
CDR3aa: CASSLRWSSISDTQYF
CDR3nt: TGTGCCAGCAGCTTAAGGTGGAGCAGTATCTCAGATACGCAGTATTTT

d_gene: .
abundance: .
v_gene: TRBV6-6
len: 15
j_gene: TRBJ1-4
CDR3aa: CASRRSGTLDEKLFF
CDR3nt: TGTGCCAGCAGACGCTCTGGGACACTGGATGAAAAACTGTTTTTT

d_gene: .
abundance: once
v_gene: TRBV10-1
len: 12
j_gene: TRBJ1-5
CDR3aa: CASSDSNQPQHF
CDR3nt: TGCGCCAGCAGTGATAGCAATCAGCCCCAGCATTTT

d_gene: TRBD1
abundance: once
v_gene: TRBV29-1
len: 16
j_gene: TRBJ1-1
CDR3aa: CSVHRVGGGRNTEAFF
CDR3nt: TGCAGCGTTCACCGCGTAGGAGGGGGCCGGAACACTGAAGCTTTCTTT

d_gene: TRBD1
abundance: .
v_gene: TRBV4-1
len: 18
j_gene: TRBJ1-2
CDR3aa: CASSHPSGTGGVNYGYTF
CDR3nt: TGCGCCAGCAGCCACCCTTCCGGGACAGGGGGCGTCAACTATGGCTACACCTTC

d_gene: .
abundance: .
v_gene: TRBV15
len: 14
j_gene: TRBJ1-1
CDR3aa: CATSRDKGGSEAFF
CDR3nt: TGTGCCACCAGCAGAGATAAAGGGGGATCCGAAGCTTTCTTT

d_gene: .
abundance: .
v_gene: TRBV29-1
len: 13
j_gene: TRBJ1-2
CDR3aa: CSVEGLEGSVYTF
CDR3nt: TGCAGCGTTGAAGGGCTGGAGGGCTCGGTCTACACCTTC

d_gene: .
abundance: .
v_gene: TRBV7-2
len: 13
j_gene: TRBJ2-2
CDR3aa: CASSYSFTGELFF
CDR3nt: TGTGCCAGCAGCTATTCCTTCACCGGGGAGCTGTTTTTT

d_gene: .
abundance: .
v_gene: TRBV3-1/TRBV3-2
len: 16
j_gene: TRBJ1-5
CDR3aa: CASSQGPQGDYQPQHF
CDR3nt: TGTGCCAGCAGCCAAGGGCCACAGGGCGATTATCAGCCCCAGCATTTT

d_gene: .
abundance: .
v_gene: TRBV3-1/TRBV3-2
len: 14
j_gene: TRBJ1-3
CDR3aa: CASSHAVSGNTIYF
CDR3nt: TGTGCCAGCAGCCACGCGGTCTCTGGAAACACCATATATTTT

d_gene: TRBD1
abundance: .
v_gene: TRBV15
len: 15
j_gene: TRBJ2-7
CDR3aa: CATSRDRASLYEQYF
CDR3nt: TGTGCCACCAGCAGGGACAGGGCGTCTTTATACGAGCAGTACTTC

d_gene: .
abundance: .
v_gene: TRBV6-6
len: 11
j_gene: TRBJ2-3
CDR3aa: CASQQADTQYF
CDR3nt: TGTGCCAGTCAACAGGCAGATACGCAGTATTTT

d_gene: TRBD1
abundance: .
v_gene: TRBV5-1
len: 15
j_gene: TRBJ1-1
CDR3aa: CASSIGQGSNTEAFF
CDR3nt: TGCGCCAGCAGCATAGGACAGGGTTCGAACACTGAAGCTTTCTTT

d_gene: TRBD1
abundance: .
v_gene: TRBV4-1
len: 17
j_gene: TRBJ2-3
CDR3aa: CASSQGFGTGKTDTQYF
CDR3nt: TGCGCCAGCAGCCAGGGCTTTGGGACAGGGAAGACAGATACGCAGTATTTT

d_gene: .
abundance: once
v_gene: TRBV18
len: 14
j_gene: TRBJ1-1
CDR3aa: CASSTAWQNTEAFF
CDR3nt: TGTGCCAGCTCGACAGCGTGGCAGAACACTGAAGCTTTCTTT

d_gene: TRBD1
abundance: .
v_gene: TRBV11-2
len: 19
j_gene: TRBJ1-3
CDR3aa: CASGISRDRSYSSGNTIYF
CDR3nt: TGTGCCAGTGGGATCTCTCGGGACAGAAGTTACTCCTCTGGAAACACCATATATTTT

d_gene: .
abundance: .
v_gene: TRBV4-2
len: 15
j_gene: TRBJ2-3
CDR3aa: CASSQEGSSTDTQYF
CDR3nt: TGTGCCAGCAGCCAAGAAGGGTCTAGCACAGATACGCAGTATTTT

d_gene: TRBD2
abundance: once
v_gene: TRBV5-1
len: 16
j_gene: TRBJ2-3
CDR3aa: CASSQTSGGSTDTQYF
CDR3nt: TGCGCCAGCAGCCAAACTAGCGGGGGGAGCACAGATACGCAGTATTTT

d_gene: TRBD1
abundance: once
v_gene: TRBV28
len: 18
j_gene: TRBJ2-5
CDR3aa: CASSLGGLAAGGPETQYF
CDR3nt: TGTGCCAGCAGTTTGGGCGGTTTGGCCGCAGGGGGCCCAGAGACCCAGTACTTC

d_gene: .
abundance: .
v_gene: TRBV14
len: 15
j_gene: TRBJ2-2
CDR3aa: CASSQVRGNTGELFF
CDR3nt: TGTGCCAGCAGCCAAGTTCGTGGGAATACCGGGGAGCTGTTTTTT

d_gene: .
abundance: .
v_gene: TRBV24-1
len: 13
j_gene: TRBJ2-1
CDR3aa: CAISESPYNEQFF
CDR3nt: TGTGCCATCAGTGAGAGTCCTTACAATGAGCAGTTCTTC

d_gene: TRBD2
abundance: .
v_gene: TRBV7-8
len: 15
j_gene: TRBJ2-5
CDR3aa: CASSARDRGVETQYF
CDR3nt: TGTGCCAGCAGCGCCCGGGACCGGGGGGTGGAGACCCAGTACTTC

d_gene: .
abundance: .
v_gene: TRBV6-2/TRBV6-3
len: 12
j_gene: TRBJ2-5
CDR3aa: CASSYARETQYF
CDR3nt: TGTGCCAGCAGTTACGCTAGAGAGACCCAGTACTTC

d_gene: .
abundance: .
v_gene: TRBV18
len: 14
j_gene: TRBJ1-5
CDR3aa: CASSPRDRNQPQHF
CDR3nt: TGTGCCAGCTCACCTCGAGACAGGAACCAGCCCCAGCATTTT

d_gene: .
abundance: .
v_gene: TRBV6-5
len: 16
j_gene: TRBJ1-4
CDR3aa: CASSYSTPEGNEKLFF
CDR3nt: TGTGCCAGCAGTTACTCGACGCCAGAGGGAAATGAAAAACTGTTTTTT

d_gene: TRBD2
abundance: .
v_gene: TRBV4-2
len: 15
j_gene: TRBJ2-5
CDR3aa: CASSQGASGQETQYF
CDR3nt: TGTGCCAGCAGCCAAGGGGCTAGCGGGCAAGAGACCCAGTACTTC

d_gene: TRBD1
abundance: .
v_gene: TRBV10-3
len: 15
j_gene: TRBJ2-3
CDR3aa: CAISRTGGTTDTQYF
CDR3nt: TGTGCCATCAGCCGGACAGGGGGTACGACAGATACGCAGTATTTT

d_gene: .
abundance: .
v_gene: TRBV5-1
len: 12
j_gene: TRBJ2-1
CDR3aa: CASSFNGDEQFF
CDR3nt: TGCGCCAGCAGCTTCAACGGAGATGAGCAGTTCTTC

d_gene: .
abundance: .
v_gene: TRBV30
len: 16
j_gene: TRBJ1-1
CDR3aa: CAWRGRIGGGNTEAFF
CDR3nt: TGTGCCTGGAGGGGCCGGATTGGGGGCGGGAACACTGAAGCTTTCTTT

d_gene: TRBD1
abundance: .
v_gene: TRBV6-5
len: 13
j_gene: TRBJ1-2
CDR3aa: CASSGQGADGYTF
CDR3nt: TGTGCCAGCAGCGGACAGGGGGCTGATGGCTACACCTTC

d_gene: .
abundance: once
v_gene: TRBV6-5
len: 13
j_gene: TRBJ2-1
CDR3aa: CASSYQEYNEQFF
CDR3nt: TGTGCCAGCAGTTACCAGGAATACAATGAGCAGTTCTTC

d_gene: .
abundance: .
v_gene: TRBV12-3/TRBV12-4
len: 11
j_gene: TRBJ2-2
CDR3aa: CASSLEDELFF
CDR3nt: TGTGCCAGCAGTTTAGAGGACGAGCTGTTTTTT

d_gene: .
abundance: few
v_gene: TRBV5-4
len: 14
j_gene: TRBJ1-1
CDR3aa: CASSPRSQNTEAFF
CDR3nt: TGTGCCAGCAGCCCCAGATCCCAGAACACTGAAGCTTTCTTT

d_gene: .
abundance: .
v_gene: TRBV5-6
len: 17
j_gene: TRBJ1-3
CDR3aa: CASSLLDTGSSGNTIYF
CDR3nt: TGTGCCAGCAGCTTGTTAGATACCGGGTCCTCTGGAAACACCATATATTTT

d_gene: TRBD1
abundance: .
v_gene: TRBV5-6
len: 17
j_gene: TRBJ1-1
CDR3aa: CASRAGTGLWDNTEAFF
CDR3nt: TGTGCCAGCAGAGCCGGGACAGGGTTGTGGGACAACACTGAAGCTTTCTTT

d_gene: TRBD1
abundance: few
v_gene: TRBV24-1
len: 14
j_gene: TRBJ2-5
CDR3aa: CATSDPRGLETQYF
CDR3nt: TGTGCCACCAGTGATCCCAGGGGGCTTGAGACCCAGTACTTC

d_gene: TRBD1
abundance: once
v_gene: TRBV2
len: 13
j_gene: TRBJ1-2
CDR3aa: CASSEGDRYGYTF
CDR3nt: TGTGCCAGCAGTGAGGGGGACAGATATGGCTACACCTTC

d_gene: .
abundance: .
v_gene: TRBV12-2
len: 17
j_gene: TRBJ1-5
CDR3aa: CASRLGGRQGSNQPQHF
CDR3nt: TGTGCAAGTCGCTTAGGGGGGCGACAGGGTAGCAATCAGCCCCAGCATTTT

d_gene: TRBD2
abundance: once
v_gene: TRBV4-1
len: 14
j_gene: TRBJ2-7
CDR3aa: CASSQEGGVYEQYF
CDR3nt: TGCGCCAGCAGCCAAGAGGGGGGGGTCTACGAGCAGTACTTC

d_gene: TRBD1
abundance: once
v_gene: TRBV5-1
len: 15
j_gene: TRBJ2-1
CDR3aa: CASSEDRGLNNEQFF
CDR3nt: TGCGCCAGCAGCGAGGACAGGGGGCTAAACAATGAGCAGTTCTTC

d_gene: .
abundance: .
v_gene: TRBV5-4
len: 12
j_gene: TRBJ2-5
CDR3aa: CASSLLLETQYF
CDR3nt: TGTGCCAGCAGCTTGCTACTAGAGACCCAGTACTTC

d_gene: .
abundance: .
v_gene: TRBV25-1
len: 13
j_gene: TRBJ2-3
CDR3aa: CASSDLDGDTQYF
CDR3nt: TGTGCCAGCAGTGACCTCGACGGAGATACGCAGTATTTT

d_gene: .
abundance: .
v_gene: TRBV4-1
len: 16
j_gene: TRBJ1-5
CDR3aa: CASSPTQALTNQPQHF
CDR3nt: TGCGCCAGCAGCCCCACACAGGCCCTTACCAATCAGCCCCAGCATTTT